The source of this T cell receptor (beta chain) is a study of cytomegalovirus exposure and HLA in healthy donors. The PCR made use of 60 Vbeta and 13 Jbeta primers. The method was immunoSEQ multiplex PCR; TCRdb's version includes in-frame clones alone and lacks a portion of them. The sample data list about 90,000 clones. Germline values: CDR1 MNHNS, CDR2 SASEGT. Between the trimmed V and J ends, which lost 8 bases and 4 bases, there was a span of 15 bases. The CDR3 contains 13 residues. This TCR derives from a woman aged 25 to 39 in good health and CMV-seronegative. The gene calls are TRBV6-1 and TRBJ2-7, with D possibly matching TRBD1 (6 bases). Sequencing was done on a sample of PBMCs. The CDR3 spells CASPWTARYEQYF. The CDR3 DNA follows: TGTGCCAGCCCTTGGACAGCCAGATACGAGCAGTACTTC.